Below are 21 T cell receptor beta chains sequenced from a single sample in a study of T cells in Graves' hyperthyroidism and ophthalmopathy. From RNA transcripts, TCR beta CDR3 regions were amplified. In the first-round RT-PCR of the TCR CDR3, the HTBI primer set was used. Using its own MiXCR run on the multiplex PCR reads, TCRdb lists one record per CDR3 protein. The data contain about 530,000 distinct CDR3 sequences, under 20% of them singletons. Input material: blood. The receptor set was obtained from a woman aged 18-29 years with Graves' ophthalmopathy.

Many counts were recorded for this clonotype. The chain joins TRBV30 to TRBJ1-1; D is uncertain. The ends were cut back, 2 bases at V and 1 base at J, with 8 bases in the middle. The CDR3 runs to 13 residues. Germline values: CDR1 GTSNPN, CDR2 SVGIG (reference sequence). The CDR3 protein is CAWSFNSNTEAFF. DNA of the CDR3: TGTGCCTGGAGTTTTAATTCGAACACTGAAGCTTTCTTT.

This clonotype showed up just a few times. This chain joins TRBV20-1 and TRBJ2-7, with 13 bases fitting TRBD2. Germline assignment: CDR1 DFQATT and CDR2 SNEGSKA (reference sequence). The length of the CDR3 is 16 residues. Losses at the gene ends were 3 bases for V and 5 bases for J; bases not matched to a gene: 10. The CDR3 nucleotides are TGCAGTGCTAGTTCCCACCTAGGACTAGCGGGAGACGAGCAGTACTTC. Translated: CSASSHLGLAGDEQYF.

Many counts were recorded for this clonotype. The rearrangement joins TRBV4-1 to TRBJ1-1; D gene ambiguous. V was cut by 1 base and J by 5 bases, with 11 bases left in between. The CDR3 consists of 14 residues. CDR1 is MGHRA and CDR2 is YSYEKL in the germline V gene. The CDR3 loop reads CASSQVPMGTEAFF. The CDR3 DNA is TGCGCCAGCAGCCAAGTCCCCATGGGGACTGAAGCTTTCTTT.

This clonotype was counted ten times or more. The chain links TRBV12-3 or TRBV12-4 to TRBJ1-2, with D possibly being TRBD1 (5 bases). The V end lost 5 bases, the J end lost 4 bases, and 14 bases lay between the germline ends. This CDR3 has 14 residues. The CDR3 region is CASSHRRAVYGYTF. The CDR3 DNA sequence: TGTGCCAGCAGTCACAGGCGGGCGGTCTATGGCTACACCTTC.

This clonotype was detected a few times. The chain's CDR3 is CASLVGPKGIRQYF. DNA of the CDR3: TGTGCCAGCCTGGTCGGGCCTAAAGGGATACGGCAGTATTTT. The chain couples TRBV6-2 or TRBV6-3 to TRBJ2-3, with D unresolved. V was pared by 8 bases and J by 11 bases, with 23 bases between. The CDR3 runs 14 residues. The V gene's germline CDR1 is MNHEY and CDR2 SVGEGT.

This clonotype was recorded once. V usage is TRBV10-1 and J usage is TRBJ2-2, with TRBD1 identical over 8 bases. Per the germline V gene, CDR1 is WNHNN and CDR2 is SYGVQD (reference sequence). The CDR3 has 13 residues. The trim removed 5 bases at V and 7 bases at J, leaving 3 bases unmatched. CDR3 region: CASSQGANGELFF. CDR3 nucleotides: TGCGCCAGCAGTCAGGGGGCGAACGGGGAGCTGTTTTTT.

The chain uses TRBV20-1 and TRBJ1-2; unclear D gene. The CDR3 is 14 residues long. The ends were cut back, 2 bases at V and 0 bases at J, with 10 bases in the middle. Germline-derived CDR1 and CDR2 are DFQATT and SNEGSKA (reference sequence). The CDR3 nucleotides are TGCAGTGCTAGACCACCGGGATCTAACTATGGCTACACCTTC. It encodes CSARPPGSNYGYTF.

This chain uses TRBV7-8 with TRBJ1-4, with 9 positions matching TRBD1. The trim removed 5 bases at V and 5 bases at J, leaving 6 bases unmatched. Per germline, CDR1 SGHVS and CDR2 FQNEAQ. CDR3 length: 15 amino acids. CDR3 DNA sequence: TGTGCCAGCAGCCCGGGGACAGGGAAGAATGAAAAACTGTTTTTT. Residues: CASSPGTGKNEKLFF.

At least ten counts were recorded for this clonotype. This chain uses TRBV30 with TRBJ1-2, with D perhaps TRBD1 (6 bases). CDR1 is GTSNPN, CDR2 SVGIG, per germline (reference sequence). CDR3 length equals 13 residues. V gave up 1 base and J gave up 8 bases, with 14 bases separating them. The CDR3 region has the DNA TGTGCCTGGAGTGCCTCCAGGGGACAAGGCTACACCTTC. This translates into CAWSASRGQGYTF.

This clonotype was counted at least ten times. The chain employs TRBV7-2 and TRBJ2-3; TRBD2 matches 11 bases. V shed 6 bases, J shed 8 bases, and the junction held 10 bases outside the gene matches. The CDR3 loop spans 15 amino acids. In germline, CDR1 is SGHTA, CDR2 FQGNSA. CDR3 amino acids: CASSSTLAGGGTQYF. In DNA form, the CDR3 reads TGTGCCAGCAGTTCCACTTTAGCGGGAGGGGGTACGCAGTATTTT.

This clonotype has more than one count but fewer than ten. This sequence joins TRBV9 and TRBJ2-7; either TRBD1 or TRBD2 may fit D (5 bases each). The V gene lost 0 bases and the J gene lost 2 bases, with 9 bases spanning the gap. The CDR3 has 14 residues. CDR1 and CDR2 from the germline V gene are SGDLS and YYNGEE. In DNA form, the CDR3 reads TGTGCCAGCAGCGTAGATGGGACCACCTACGAGCAGTACTTC. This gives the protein CASSVDGTTYEQYF.

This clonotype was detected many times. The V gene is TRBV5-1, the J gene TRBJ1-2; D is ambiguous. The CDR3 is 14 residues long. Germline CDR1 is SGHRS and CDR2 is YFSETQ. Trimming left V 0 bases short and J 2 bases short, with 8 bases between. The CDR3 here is CASSLDVTNYGYTF. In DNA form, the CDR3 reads TGCGCCAGCAGCTTGGACGTAACGAACTATGGCTACACCTTC.

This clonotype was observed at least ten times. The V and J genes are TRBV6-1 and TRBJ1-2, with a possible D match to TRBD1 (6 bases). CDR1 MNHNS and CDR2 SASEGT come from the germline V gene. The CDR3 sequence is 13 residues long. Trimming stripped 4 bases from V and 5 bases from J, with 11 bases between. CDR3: CASSGGLPYGYTF. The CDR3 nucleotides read TGTGCCAGCAGTGGGGGGCTCCCTTATGGCTACACCTTC.

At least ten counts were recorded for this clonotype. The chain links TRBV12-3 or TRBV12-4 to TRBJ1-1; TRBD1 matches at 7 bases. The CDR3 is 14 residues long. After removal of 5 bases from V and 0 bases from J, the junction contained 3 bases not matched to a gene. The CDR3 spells CASSRQGLNTEAFF. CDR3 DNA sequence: TGTGCCAGCAGTCGACAGGGACTGAACACTGAAGCTTTCTTT.

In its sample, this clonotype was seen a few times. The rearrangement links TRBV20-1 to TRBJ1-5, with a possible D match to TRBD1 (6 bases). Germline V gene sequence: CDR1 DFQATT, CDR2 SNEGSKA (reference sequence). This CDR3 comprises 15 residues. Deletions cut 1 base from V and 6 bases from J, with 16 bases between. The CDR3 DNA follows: TGCAGTGCTAGAGTAGGGGGACAAGCATCTCAGCCCCAGCATTTT. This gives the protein CSARVGGQASQPQHF.

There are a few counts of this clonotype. CDR3 loop: CASSIWGRTTTGELFF. The CDR3, as DNA: TGTGCCAGTAGTATATGGGGGCGGACTACGACCGGGGAGCTGTTTTTT. This sequence joins TRBV19 and TRBJ2-2; D might be TRBD1 or TRBD2, each matching 6 bases. The CDR3 is 16 residues long. V lost 2 bases, J lost 5 bases, and 15 bases lay in between. CDR1 LNHDA and CDR2 SQIVND come from the germline V gene (reference sequence).

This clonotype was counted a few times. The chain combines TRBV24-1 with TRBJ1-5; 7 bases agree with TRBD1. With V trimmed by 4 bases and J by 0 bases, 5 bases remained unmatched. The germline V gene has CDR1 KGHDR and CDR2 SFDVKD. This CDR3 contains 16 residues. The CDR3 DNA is TGTGCCACCAGTGACACGCGACAGGGTAGCAATCAGCCCCAGCATTTT. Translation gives CATSDTRQGSNQPQHF.

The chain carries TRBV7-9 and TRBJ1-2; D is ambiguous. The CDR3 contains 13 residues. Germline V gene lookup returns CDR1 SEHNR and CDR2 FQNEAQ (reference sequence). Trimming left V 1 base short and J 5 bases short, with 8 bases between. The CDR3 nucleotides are TGTGCCAGCAGCTTAGGACTGACGTATGGCTACACCTTC. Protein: CASSLGLTYGYTF.

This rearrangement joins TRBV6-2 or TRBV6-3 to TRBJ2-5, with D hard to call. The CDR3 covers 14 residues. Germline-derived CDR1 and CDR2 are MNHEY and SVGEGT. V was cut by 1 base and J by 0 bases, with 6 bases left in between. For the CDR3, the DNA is TGTGCCAGCAGTTACTTTCAGTACCAAGAGACCCAGTACTTC. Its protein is CASSYFQYQETQYF.

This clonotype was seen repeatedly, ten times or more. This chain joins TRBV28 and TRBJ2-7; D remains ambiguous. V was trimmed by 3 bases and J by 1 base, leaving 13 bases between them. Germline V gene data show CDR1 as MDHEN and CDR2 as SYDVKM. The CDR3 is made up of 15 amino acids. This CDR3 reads CASSFGRVASYEQYF. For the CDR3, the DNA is TGTGCCAGCAGTTTTGGTCGGGTTGCGTCCTACGAGCAGTACTTC.

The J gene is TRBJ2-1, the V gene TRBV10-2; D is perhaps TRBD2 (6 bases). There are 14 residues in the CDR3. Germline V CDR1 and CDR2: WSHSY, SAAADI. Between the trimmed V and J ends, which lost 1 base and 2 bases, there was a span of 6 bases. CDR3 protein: CASSEWGAYNEQFF. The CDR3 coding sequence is TGCGCCAGCAGTGAGTGGGGGGCCTACAATGAGCAGTTCTTC.